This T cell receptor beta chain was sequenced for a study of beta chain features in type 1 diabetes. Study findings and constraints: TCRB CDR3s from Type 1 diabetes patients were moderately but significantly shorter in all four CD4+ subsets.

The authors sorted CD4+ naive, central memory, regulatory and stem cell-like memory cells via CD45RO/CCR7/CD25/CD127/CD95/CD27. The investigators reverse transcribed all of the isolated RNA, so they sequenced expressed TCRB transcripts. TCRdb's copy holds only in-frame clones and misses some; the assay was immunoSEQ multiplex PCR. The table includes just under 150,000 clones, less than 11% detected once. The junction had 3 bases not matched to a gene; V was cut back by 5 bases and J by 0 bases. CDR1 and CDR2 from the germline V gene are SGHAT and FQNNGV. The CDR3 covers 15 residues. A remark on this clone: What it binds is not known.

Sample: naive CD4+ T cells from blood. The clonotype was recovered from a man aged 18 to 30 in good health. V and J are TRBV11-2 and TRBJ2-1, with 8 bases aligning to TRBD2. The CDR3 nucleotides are TGTGCCAGCAGCCTAACTAGCGGCTCCTACAATGAGCAGTTCTTC. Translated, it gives CASSLTSGSYNEQFF.